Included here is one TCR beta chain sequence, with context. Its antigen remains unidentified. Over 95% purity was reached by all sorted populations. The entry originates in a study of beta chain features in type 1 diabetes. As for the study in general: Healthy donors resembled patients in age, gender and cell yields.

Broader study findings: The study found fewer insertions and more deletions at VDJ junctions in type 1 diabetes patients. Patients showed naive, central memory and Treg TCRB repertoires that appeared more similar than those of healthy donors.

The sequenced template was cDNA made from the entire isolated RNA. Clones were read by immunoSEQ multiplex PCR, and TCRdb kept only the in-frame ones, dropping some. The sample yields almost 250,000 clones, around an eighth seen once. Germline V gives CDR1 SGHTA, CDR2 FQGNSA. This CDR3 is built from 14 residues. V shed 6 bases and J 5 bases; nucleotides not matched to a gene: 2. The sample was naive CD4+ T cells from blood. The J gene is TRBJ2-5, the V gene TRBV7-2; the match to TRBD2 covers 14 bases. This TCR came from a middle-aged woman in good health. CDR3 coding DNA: TGTGCCAGCAGTGGGACTAGCGGGGGCGAGACCCAGTACTTC. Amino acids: CASSGTSGGETQYF.